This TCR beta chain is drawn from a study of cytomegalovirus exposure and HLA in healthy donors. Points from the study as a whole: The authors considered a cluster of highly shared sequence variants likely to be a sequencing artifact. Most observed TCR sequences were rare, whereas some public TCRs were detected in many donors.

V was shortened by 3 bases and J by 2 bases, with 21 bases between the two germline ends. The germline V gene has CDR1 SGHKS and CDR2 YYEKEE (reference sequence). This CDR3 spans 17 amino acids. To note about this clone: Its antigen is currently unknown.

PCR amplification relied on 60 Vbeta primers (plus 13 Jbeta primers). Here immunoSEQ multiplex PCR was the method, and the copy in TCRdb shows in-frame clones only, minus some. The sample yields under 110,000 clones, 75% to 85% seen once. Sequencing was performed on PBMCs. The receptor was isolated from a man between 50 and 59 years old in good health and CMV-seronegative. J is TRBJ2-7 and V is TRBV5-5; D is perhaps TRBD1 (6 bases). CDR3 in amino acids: CASSSVSPGTGTYEQYF. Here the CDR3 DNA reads TGTGCCAGCAGCTCAGTAAGTCCGGGTACAGGGACCTACGAGCAGTACTTC.